A single sample is the source of the 18 T cell receptor beta chains below, sequenced in a study of T cells in Graves' hyperthyroidism and ophthalmopathy. RNA transcripts gave rise to amplified TCR beta CDR3 regions. Using the HTBI primer set, a first-round RT-PCR was run on the TCR CDR3. TCRdb reprocessed the multiplex PCR reads with MiXCR, giving one entry per CDR3 protein. The sample shows about 720,000 distinct CDR3 sequences, approximately 19% of them seen only once. What was sequenced was blood. The receptors derive from a woman in her forties or fifties with Graves' hyperthyroidism that later progressed to Graves' ophthalmopathy.

This clonotype occurred many times. The chain couples TRBV20-1 to TRBJ1-6; TRBD1 might be the D (5 bases). In germline, CDR1 is DFQATT, CDR2 SNEGSKA (reference sequence). The CDR3 runs to 13 residues. V lost 4 bases and J 10 bases, leaving 14 bases between the germline ends. CDR3 sequence (DNA): TGCAGTGCTAATGAGGGGAAGGGGTCACCCCTCCACTTT. Translating it yields CSANEGKGSPLHF.

This clonotype was detected ten times or more. V and J are TRBV11-2 and TRBJ2-5, with a weak D call TRBD2 (6 bases). Germline CDR1 is SGHAT and CDR2 is FQNNGV. This CDR3 is built from 15 residues. Trimming shortened V by 1 base and J by 4 bases, and 13 bases separated the two germline ends. The CDR3 nucleotides read TGTGCCAGCAGCTTAGGTGGGGAGGTGAGAGAGACCCAGTACTTC. Residues: CASSLGGEVRETQYF.

This clonotype has a handful of counts. This sequence joins TRBV10-3 and TRBJ2-2; D is perhaps TRBD2 (6 bases). Trimming cost V 0 bases and J 0 bases, with 11 bases left between them. Germline CDR1 is ENHRY and CDR2 is SYGVKD. The CDR3 sequence is 17 residues long. For the CDR3, the DNA is TGTGCCATCAGTGAGTCTTCCGGGACTGCGAACACCGGGGAGCTGTTTTTT. This gives the protein CAISESSGTANTGELFF.

The chain couples TRBV9 to TRBJ2-6; perhaps TRBD1 as D (5 bases). Germline-derived CDR1 and CDR2 are SGDLS and YYNGEE. The CDR3 covers 14 residues. V was pared by 5 bases and J by 0 bases, with 6 bases between. CDR3 protein: CASRGVSGANVLTF. The CDR3, as DNA: TGTGCCAGCAGAGGGGTCTCTGGGGCCAACGTCCTGACTTTC.

This clonotype was seen more than once but under ten times. The chain is built from TRBV7-9 and TRBJ2-7, with 9 bases that match TRBD1. This CDR3 is 16 amino acids long. The ends lost 3 bases at V and 2 bases at J; junction bases unmatched: 8. CDR1 is SEHNR, CDR2 FQNEAQ, per germline (reference sequence). The CDR3 nucleotides are TGTGCCAGCAGCTTCGGACAGGGGACAGACCCCTACGAGCAGTACTTC. Translated: CASSFGQGTDPYEQYF.

This clonotype was detected ten times or more. This chain links TRBV20-1 with TRBJ1-6; maybe TRBD1 (5 bases). V lost 1 base, J lost 3 bases, and 13 bases lay in between. Germline assignment: CDR1 DFQATT and CDR2 SNEGSKA (reference sequence). CDR3 length: 16 amino acids. As DNA, the CDR3 is TGCAGTGCTAGAGGGGGGGGTTGGCTCTATAATTCACCCCTCCACTTT. The encoded protein is CSARGGGWLYNSPLHF.

This clonotype was observed a handful of times. This rearrangement joins TRBV6-1 to TRBJ1-5, with D possibly being TRBD1 (5 bases). Per germline, CDR1 MNHNS and CDR2 SASEGT. The CDR3 is made up of 14 amino acids. V was shortened by 5 bases and J by 3 bases, with 11 bases between the two germline ends. CDR3 amino acids: CASSLDRPNQPQHF. Written as DNA, the CDR3 is TGTGCCAGCAGTCTAGACAGACCCAATCAGCCCCAGCATTTT.

This rearrangement joins TRBV24-1 to TRBJ2-7; D remains ambiguous. The V gene's germline CDR1 is KGHDR and CDR2 SFDVKD. The CDR3 sequence is 13 residues long. Trimming removed 0 bases at V and 2 bases at J, with 4 bases between. The CDR3 is CATSDLRTYEQYF. DNA of the CDR3: TGTGCCACCAGTGATTTGCGGACCTACGAGCAGTACTTC.

This clonotype has a count of ten or more. This chain uses TRBV2 with TRBJ1-1; possibly TRBD1 for D (6 bases). The germline V gene has CDR1 SNHLY and CDR2 FYNNEI. The V end lost 9 bases, the J end lost 0 bases, and 11 bases lay between the germline ends. The CDR3 spans 13 residues. The CDR3 here is CASTGHLNTEAFF. CDR3 nucleotides: TGTGCCAGTACGGGACATCTGAACACTGAAGCTTTCTTT. The full variable domain, rest sourced from reference TRBV2 and TRBJ1-1, is EPEVTQTPSHQVTQMGQEVILRCVPISNHLYFYWYRQILGQKVEFLVSFYNNEISEKSEIFDDQFSVERPDGSNFTLKIRSTKLEDSAMYFCASTGHLNTEAFFGQGTRLTVV.

The table lists this clonotype with many counts. The chain joins TRBV11-1 to TRBJ1-2, with D possibly TRBD1 on 6 matching bases. With 8 bases removed from V and 8 bases from J, the gap between germline ends came to 21 bases. Looked up from germline, CDR1 is SGHAT and CDR2 is FQDESV (reference sequence). The CDR3 runs to 14 residues. CDR3 in DNA: TGTGCCAGCGTACCGACCCCGGGGGCACGGGGCTACACCTTC. This gives the protein CASVPTPGARGYTF.

There are many counts of this clonotype. The chain combines TRBV27 with TRBJ2-1; D unresolved. Between the trimmed V and J ends, which lost 3 bases and 8 bases, there was a span of 14 bases. Looked up from germline, CDR1 is MNHEY and CDR2 is SMNVEV (reference sequence). The CDR3 is made up of 14 amino acids. The CDR3 coding sequence is TGTGCCAGCAGTTTGACCCCGGCGTATGATGAGCAGTTCTTC. Translated, it gives CASSLTPAYDEQFF.

This clonotype was seen ten or more times. J is TRBJ2-3 and V is TRBV2; 11 bases align to TRBD2. The germline V gene has CDR1 SNHLY and CDR2 FYNNEI. The CDR3 runs 16 residues. Trimming took 1 base from V and 4 from J; bases not matched to a gene: 4. CDR3 amino acids: CASSEGTSGYADTQYF. CDR3 DNA: TGTGCCAGCAGTGAAGGGACTAGCGGGTATGCAGATACGCAGTATTTT.

The count of this clonotype is one. The rearrangement uses TRBV4-1 and TRBJ2-1, with a tentative D call TRBD2 (6 bases). The CDR3 covers 16 residues. V was pared by 1 base and J by 7 bases, with 17 bases between. Germline-derived CDR1 and CDR2 are MGHRA and YSYEKL. CDR3 bases: TGCGCCAGCAGCCAAGTCCTGGCGGGGTATAGGAATGAGCAGTTCTTC. Translating it yields CASSQVLAGYRNEQFF.

The CDR3 DNA reads as TGCGCCAGCAGCTTCGGCTCCCCGAACACCGGGGAGCTGTTTTTT. Protein: CASSFGSPNTGELFF. The chain has TRBV5-1 and TRBJ2-2; D uncertain. The CDR3 loop spans 15 amino acids. Germline values: CDR1 SGHRS, CDR2 YFSETQ. With 2 bases removed from V and 0 bases from J, the gap between germline ends came to 8 bases.

The V gene is TRBV4-1, the J gene TRBJ2-3, with 8 bases that match TRBD2. Germline lookup yields CDR1 MGHRA and CDR2 YSYEKL. This CDR3 has 18 residues. The V gene end was trimmed by 0 bases and the J gene end by 0 bases; junction bases not matched to a gene: 8. The CDR3: CASSQDRSGGRSTDTQYF. CDR3 in DNA: TGCGCCAGCAGCCAAGATAGGTCGGGGGGGCGGAGCACAGATACGCAGTATTTT.

This clonotype was counted between two and nine times. One end of the junction fails to match germline, which may point to a read error. The V and J genes are TRBV5-1 and TRBJ1-5; a possible D gene is TRBD1 (5 bases). The CDR3 loop spans 15 amino acids. The germline V gene encodes CDR1 SGHRS and CDR2 YFSETQ. This CDR3 is CASSLSDTRNQSQHF. Written as DNA, the CDR3 is TGCGCCAGCAGCTTATCGGACACCCGCAATCAGTCCCAGCATTTT.

The V and J genes are TRBV10-3 and TRBJ1-2, with 11 bases lining up with TRBD1. Trimming took 7 bases from V and 4 from J; bases not matched to a gene: 8. The CDR3 covers 15 residues. Looked up from germline, CDR1 is ENHRY and CDR2 is SYGVKD. CDR3: CAITEEGQGGYGYTF. The CDR3 coding sequence is TGTGCCATCACCGAGGAGGGACAGGGGGGCTATGGCTACACCTTC.

This clonotype occurred many times. The gene calls are TRBV10-3 and TRBJ2-5; D is unclear. This CDR3 spans 13 amino acids. V was cut by 7 bases and J by 2 bases, with 11 bases left in between. Germline values: CDR1 ENHRY, CDR2 SYGVKD. As DNA, the CDR3 is TGTGCCATCAAGGCGGCGCAGCAAGAGACCCAGTACTTC. Encoded protein: CAIKAAQQETQYF.